This entry describes one T cell receptor (beta chain). Replicate sorted-subset PCRs were loaded with approximately 190 ng DNA, about 30,000 T cell genomes. Here immunoSEQ multiplex PCR was the method, and the copy in TCRdb shows in-frame clones only, minus some. In the table there are around 510,000 clones, 95% to 96% of which are singletons. CDR1 is MNHEY, CDR2 SVGAGI, per germline. Losses at the gene ends were 8 bases for V and 2 bases for J; bases not matched to a gene: 5. The CDR3 is made up of 13 amino acids. The sample belongs to a study of shared clonotypes between healthy human individuals. The sequenced sample was naive CD4+ T cells sorted from blood. Regarding subset: CD45RA+ positively selected. The V gene is TRBV6-5, the J gene TRBJ2-7; TRBD2 aligns across 8 bases. The TCR originated in a woman aged 25-40 years in good health. DNA of the CDR3: TGTGCCAGCCGGGAGGGCTCTACCTACGAGCAGTACTTC. Translating gives CASREGSTYEQYF.